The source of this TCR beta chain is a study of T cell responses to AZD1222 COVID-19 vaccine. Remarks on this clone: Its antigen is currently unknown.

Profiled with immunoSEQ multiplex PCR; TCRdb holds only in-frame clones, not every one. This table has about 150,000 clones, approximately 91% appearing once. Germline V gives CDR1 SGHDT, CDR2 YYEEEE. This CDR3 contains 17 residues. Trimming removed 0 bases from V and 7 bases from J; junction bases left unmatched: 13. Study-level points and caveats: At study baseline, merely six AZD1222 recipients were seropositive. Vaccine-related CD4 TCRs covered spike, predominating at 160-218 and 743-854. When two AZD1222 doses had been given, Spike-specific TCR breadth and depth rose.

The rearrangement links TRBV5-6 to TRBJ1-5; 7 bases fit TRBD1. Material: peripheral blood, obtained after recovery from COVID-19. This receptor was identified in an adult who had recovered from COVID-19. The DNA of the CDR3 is TGTGCCAGCAGCTTGGGTGGAGGGGGCCCAGGGGGGCAGCCCCAGCATTTT. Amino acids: CASSLGGGGPGGQPQHF.